This entry concerns a single T cell receptor (beta chain). The V end was cut by 2 bases, the J end by 5 bases, with 9 bases between. Germline V gives CDR1 SGHTA, CDR2 FQGNSA. This CDR3 has 13 amino acids. As to time point: pretreatment peripheral blood. The record originates from a study of PD-L1 blockade in urothelial cancer. As for the study in general: It was in 2014 that patients started atezolizumab at 1,200 mg intravenously every 3 weeks. Patients with male sex and bladder-origin urothelial cancer accounted for about 85% of the 29 enrolled. Analysis of the blood was performed 3 weeks (second dose) and 6 weeks after treatment start.

Sequencing was performed with immunoSEQ multiplex PCR; in TCRdb, only in-frame clones are kept and a portion is missing. Here the sample spans roughly 63,000 clones, around 81% being singletons. Sequencing was performed on PBMCs, taken around atezolizumab (anti-PD-L1) treatment. This receptor was taken from a man aged 65 to 85 with urothelial cancer. This chain joins TRBV7-2 and TRBJ2-5, with D tentatively TRBD1 (5 bases). CDR3 nucleotide sequence: TGTGCCAGCAGCTTATTACAGGTGGAGACCCAGTACTTC. Amino acid sequence: CASSLLQVETQYF.